This T cell receptor (beta chain) is drawn from a study of blood T cell repertoires in COVID-19. Study information: COVID-19 samples from acute and convalescent phases originated in the United States, Italy and Spain. T cells, B-cell-depleted T cells, or PBMCs provided the cDNA or gDNA that served as material.

In the authors' methods: Estimated nucleated cell counts came from reference gene primer amplification. The table came from immunoSEQ multiplex PCR; TCRdb's copy has only in-frame clones and leaves some out. V, J and clone size were drawn from that table, and D and trimming were deduced from the DNA. The table records fewer than 350,000 clones, roughly 86% of them present only once. The sequence derives from a woman under 40 who had recovered from COVID-19. Sequences were obtained from peripheral blood.

The CDR3, as DNA: TGTGCCAGCAGGAGACAGGGGTACGAGCAGTACTTC. It encodes CASRRQGYEQYF. This sequence joins TRBV6-5 and TRBJ2-7; 8 bases fit TRBD1. The germline V gene has CDR1 MNHEY and CDR2 SVGAGI. V lost 6 bases and J lost 4; bases outside the gene matches: 2. The CDR3 spans 12 residues.